A selection of T cell receptor beta chains follows, all from one sample in a study of T cell responses to AZD1222 COVID-19 vaccine. The table came from immunoSEQ multiplex PCR; TCRdb's copy has only in-frame clones and leaves some out. This table holds fewer than 110,000 clones, 90% to 95% found once. The sequencing here drew on peripheral blood, taken on day 0 of AZD1222 vaccination. The receptor source for this set is an adult in good health. Both conserved end residues are part of each CDR3. Fields, in order: V gene, D gene, clone size, J gene, CDR3 DNA, CDR3 protein. The D gene is left open where the match is weak. The size field is filled for only some rows; it gives once, few, many or a size class.

>TRBV28|TRBD1|-|TRBJ2-2
TGTGCCAGCAAGGGACAGGGGGGGAACACCGGGGAGCTGTTTTTT
CASKGQGGNTGELFF
>TRBV7-2|TRBD1|-|TRBJ2-2
TGTGCCAGCAGCGGGGGACAGTACACCGGGGAGCTGTTTTTT
CASSGGQYTGELFF
>TRBV28|TRBD2|-|TRBJ2-1
TGTGCCAGCAGCCCGTTTCTCTGGGGAAAACTAGCGGGGCACAATGAGCAGTTCTTC
CASSPFLWGKLAGHNEQFF
>TRBV28|-|-|TRBJ1-1
TGTGCCAGCAGTTTATTGGGAGAAGCTTTCTTT
CASSLLGEAFF
>TRBV5-6|TRBD1|-|TRBJ1-6
TGTGCCAGCAGCACGGGACAGGGGTTTCATTCACCCCTCCACTTT
CASSTGQGFHSPLHF
>TRBV27|TRBD1|-|TRBJ1-2
TGTGCCAGCAGTTTAGCAGGGGGCGTTGGCTACACCTTC
CASSLAGGVGYTF
>TRBV28|TRBD1|-|TRBJ1-2
TGTGCCAGCAGTCGACAGGGCACGGGCTATGGCTACACCTTC
CASSRQGTGYGYTF
>TRBV9|-|-|TRBJ1-5
TGTGCCAGCAGTCCAAGAGGCGATAGCAATCAGCCCCAGCATTTT
CASSPRGDSNQPQHF
>TRBV12-3/TRBV12-4|-|-|TRBJ1-6
TGTGCCAGCAGCCCGCCAGGGGTGTCCCTCCACTTT
CASSPPGVSLHF
>TRBV2|-|-|TRBJ2-7
TGTGCCACAAACCCCCAGGGGACCAACGAGCAGTACTTC
CATNPQGTNEQYF
>TRBV11-2|TRBD1|once|TRBJ2-7
TGTGCCAGCAGCCGGGGACAGGGGGCTTACGAGCAGTACTTC
CASSRGQGAYEQYF
>TRBV5-1|-|-|TRBJ1-6
TGCGCCAGCAGCTTGGGGCAGGGATATAATTCACCCCTCCACTTT
CASSLGQGYNSPLHF
>TRBV6-6|-|-|TRBJ2-4
TGTGCCAGCAGCTCCCTCGGAACACTAGCCAAAAACATTCAGTACTTC
CASSSLGTLAKNIQYF
>TRBV6-2/TRBV6-3|-|-|TRBJ2-5
TGTGCCAGCAGTTCCGCAGAGACCCAGTACTTC
CASSSAETQYF
>TRBV30|-|-|TRBJ1-1
TGTGCCTGGAGTAAATCGGGCAACACTGAAGCTTTCTTT
CAWSKSGNTEAFF
>TRBV4-3|TRBD1|-|TRBJ2-3
TGCGCCAGCAGCCATGGACAGGGAGGAGGCGCAGATACGCAGTATTTT
CASSHGQGGGADTQYF
>TRBV15|-|-|TRBJ2-3
TGTGCCACCAGCAGAGAAGCGACTTCTTCCCTCACAGATACGCAGTATTTT
CATSREATSSLTDTQYF
>TRBV30|-|-|TRBJ2-4
TGTGCCTGGAGTGACAGAATCTTGAACATTCAGTACTTC
CAWSDRILNIQYF
>TRBV6-5|-|-|TRBJ2-1
TGTGCCAGCAGCCCGACCCGGAGGCAGGAGCAGTTCTTC
CASSPTRRQEQFF
>TRBV6-5|TRBD1|-|TRBJ1-5
TGTGCCAGTTTCCCCAGGGGGGTACCAAATCAGCCCCAGCATTTT
CASFPRGVPNQPQHF
>TRBV30|TRBD2|-|TRBJ2-3
TGTGCCTGGTGGGCGCGGACTAGCGGGAGGGTGGATACGCAGTATTTT
CAWWARTSGRVDTQYF
>TRBV7-9|TRBD2|once|TRBJ2-5
TGTGCCAGCAGCTTACCCCCGGGGACTAGCGGGATCCAAGAGACCCAGTACTTC
CASSLPPGTSGIQETQYF
>TRBV5-1|-|once|TRBJ2-4
TGCGCCAGCAGTCAGGGGGCCAAAAACATTCAGTACTTC
CASSQGAKNIQYF
>TRBV5-1|-|-|TRBJ1-3
TGCGCCAGCAGCATAGCCTCTGGAAACACCATATATTTT
CASSIASGNTIYF
>TRBV3-1/TRBV3-2|-|-|TRBJ1-6
TGTGCCAGCAGCCAAGATGGGGGGTCCCTCCACTTT
CASSQDGGSLHF
>TRBV3-1/TRBV3-2|-|-|TRBJ1-1
TGTGCCAGCAGCCCCTTCCGACAGGAGAACACTGAAGCTTTCTTT
CASSPFRQENTEAFF
>TRBV14|-|few|TRBJ1-1
TGTGCCAGCAGCCTCTATACGGGACACACGAACACTGAAGCTTTCTTT
CASSLYTGHTNTEAFF
>TRBV18|-|-|TRBJ2-6
TGTGCCAGCTCACCACCGGGCTCTGGGGCCAACGTCCTGACTTTC
CASSPPGSGANVLTF
>TRBV30|-|-|TRBJ1-2
TGTGCCTGGAGTCTAAAAGGCGCGGACCGCTACACCTTC
CAWSLKGADRYTF
>TRBV6-8|TRBD1|-|TRBJ2-5
TGTGCCAGCAGTTACTTTACAGGGGGACAAGAGACCCAGTACTTC
CASSYFTGGQETQYF
>TRBV24-1|TRBD1|-|TRBJ2-7
TGTGCCACCAGCCATACCGGGACAGGGGGGTACGAGCAGTACTTC
CATSHTGTGGYEQYF
>TRBV5-4|TRBD2|-|TRBJ2-4
TGTGCCAGCAGCCAGAGCGGGAGTGACAAAAACATTCAGTACTTC
CASSQSGSDKNIQYF
>TRBV6-6|-|few|TRBJ1-2
TGTGCCAGCAGTCCCTCAACAGGCAACTATGGCTACACCTTC
CASSPSTGNYGYTF
>TRBV11-2|TRBD2|once|TRBJ2-5
TGTGCCAGCAGCTTAGGCGAGCGGGAGGCTGGAGAGACCCAGTACTTC
CASSLGEREAGETQYF
>TRBV12-5|-|-|TRBJ2-2
TGTGCTAGTGGAAGGGACACCGGGGAGCTGTTTTTT
CASGRDTGELFF
>TRBV29-1|-|-|TRBJ2-4
TGCAGCGTTGTAACCGTGGACGGAGCCAAAAACATTCAGTACTTC
CSVVTVDGAKNIQYF
>TRBV30|TRBD1|-|TRBJ1-3
TGTGCCTCAGACAGGGGGATCTCTGGAAACACCATATATTTT
CASDRGISGNTIYF
>TRBV5-4|TRBD2|-|TRBJ2-5
TGTGCCAGCAGCCCGACTAGCGGGATAGGGACCCAGTACTTC
CASSPTSGIGTQYF
>TRBV27|-|-|TRBJ2-7
TGTGCCAGCACCCGGAGCGCCGGGTCTGCGTACGAGCAGTACTTC
CASTRSAGSAYEQYF
>TRBV4-2|-|once|TRBJ1-3
TGTGCCAGCAGCCAAGAATGGGGTTCTGGAAACACCATATATTTT
CASSQEWGSGNTIYF
>TRBV11-2|TRBD2|-|TRBJ2-1
TGTGCCAGCAGCTCACCTAGCGGGATCTCCTACAATGAGCAGTTCTTC
CASSSPSGISYNEQFF
>TRBV9|TRBD2|-|TRBJ2-5
TGTGCCAGCAGCTACTCCTACCGGGGGGGGACCCAGTACTTC
CASSYSYRGGTQYF
>TRBV5-5|TRBD1|-|TRBJ1-3
TGTGCCAGCAGCCTAGACAGGGGGCTTGGAAACACCATATATTTT
CASSLDRGLGNTIYF
>TRBV5-1|-|-|TRBJ1-1
TGCGCCAGCAGCCCCGTGAGGGGGTCACCTCAAGCTTTCTTT
CASSPVRGSPQAFF
>TRBV18|-|-|TRBJ2-1
TGTGCCAGCTCACCACCGAACTACTCCTACAATGAGCAGTTCTTC
CASSPPNYSYNEQFF
>TRBV28|TRBD2|-|TRBJ2-5
TGTGCCAGCAGTTTATCGACTAGCGGGAGTACGAAGACCCAGTACTTC
CASSLSTSGSTKTQYF
>TRBV5-6|-|once|TRBJ2-7
TGTGCCAGCAGCGGGCTGGGAGCTTTTGAGCAGTACTTC
CASSGLGAFEQYF
>TRBV6-5|TRBD1|once|TRBJ1-5
TGTGCCAGCAGCGGACAGGGCAATAATCATCCCCAGCATTTT
CASSGQGNNHPQHF
>TRBV7-9|TRBD1|-|TRBJ1-1
TGTGCCAGCAGCTCGGGACAGACGATGGGGGACACTGAAGCTTTCTTT
CASSSGQTMGDTEAFF
>TRBV7-6|-|once|TRBJ1-1
TGTGCCAGCAGCTTATACCGGGGGGCGAACACTGAAGCTTTCTTT
CASSLYRGANTEAFF